The following is a TCR beta chain sequence with its context. The antigen remains unidentified. The data were produced by immunoSEQ multiplex PCR, yet TCRdb's version contains in-frame clones alone and is incomplete. The sample comprises around 70,000 clones, approximately 91% of which are singletons, and approximately 2.9% rests with the top ten. The data were taken from a study of lymphopenia after photon versus proton radiotherapy. Overall study findings and caveats: Proton therapy kept repertoires fairly stable, unlike photons, which gained effector/memory cells. Authors raise, but do not show, better survival with proton therapy. After lymphocyte nadir, photon-treated repertoires showed oligoclonal expansion, especially CD8+ Temra. Post-nadir TCR diversity decline inversely tracked overall survival among those who died.

Germline V gives CDR1 MDHEN, CDR2 SYDVKM. The CDR3 is 13 amino acids. V lost 2 bases, J lost 6 bases, and 11 bases lay in between. The TCR was taken from a woman aged 70-85 years with pancreatic cancer. The source material was peripheral blood, sampled from a patient treated with photon-based radiotherapy. The chain couples TRBV28 to TRBJ2-7, with D unclear. The CDR3 is CASSLRTPGEQYF. The CDR3 DNA follows: TGTGCCAGCAGTTTACGAACTCCGGGCGAGCAGTACTTC.